This T cell receptor beta chain was obtained from a study of T cell responses to AZD1222 COVID-19 vaccine. Study results and limitations: Spike-wide coverage was observed for vaccine-associated CD4 TCRs, with dominant responses at 160-218 and 743-854. White British ancestry dominated among donors, who included more females, and clonal diversity was possibly underestimated.

Trimming took off 8 bases at V and 1 base at J, with 11 bases between the two ends. CDR3 length: 13 amino acids. CDR1 is LNHDA, CDR2 SQIVND, per germline (reference sequence). Method: immunoSEQ multiplex PCR; TCRdb's copy keeps in-frame clones and lacks some. The sample gives roughly 120,000 clones, approximately 84% of which show up once; approximately 10% is in the top ten. Concerning this clone itself: The target antigen is unknown.

The source is an adult in good health. The sequencing used peripheral blood, collected on day 0 of AZD1222 vaccination. The rearrangement links TRBV19 to TRBJ1-1; D not certain. CDR3: CASQGRRNTEAFF. The CDR3 region has the DNA TGTGCCAGTCAAGGACGGAGGAACACTGAAGCTTTCTTT.